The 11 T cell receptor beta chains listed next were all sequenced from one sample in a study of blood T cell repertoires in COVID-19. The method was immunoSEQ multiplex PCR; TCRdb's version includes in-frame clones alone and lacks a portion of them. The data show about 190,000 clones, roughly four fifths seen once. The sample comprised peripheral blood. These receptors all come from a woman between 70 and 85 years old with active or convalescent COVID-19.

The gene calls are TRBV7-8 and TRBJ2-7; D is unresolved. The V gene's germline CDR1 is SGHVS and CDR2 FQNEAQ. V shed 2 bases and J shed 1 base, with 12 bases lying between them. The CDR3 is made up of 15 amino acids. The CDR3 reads CASSLLPSSSYEQYF. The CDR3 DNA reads TGTGCCAGCAGCTTACTCCCCTCTTCGTCCTACGAGCAGTACTTC.

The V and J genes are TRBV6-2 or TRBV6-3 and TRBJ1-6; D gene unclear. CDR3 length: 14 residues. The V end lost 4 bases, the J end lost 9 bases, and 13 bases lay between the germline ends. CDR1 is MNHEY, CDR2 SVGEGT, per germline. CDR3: CASSWAAGRSPLHF. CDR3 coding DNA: TGTGCCAGCAGTTGGGCCGCTGGGCGTTCACCCCTCCACTTT.

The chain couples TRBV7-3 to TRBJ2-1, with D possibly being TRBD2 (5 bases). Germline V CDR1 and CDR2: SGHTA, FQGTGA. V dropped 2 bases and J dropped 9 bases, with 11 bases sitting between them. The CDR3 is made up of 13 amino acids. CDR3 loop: CASSLGSSTEQFF. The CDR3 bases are TGTGCCAGCAGCTTAGGGAGTAGCACTGAGCAGTTCTTC.

This CDR3 reads CATSRADRGWENTEAFF. CDR3 sequence (DNA): TGTGCCACCAGCAGAGCAGACAGGGGATGGGAGAACACTGAAGCTTTCTTT. The J gene is TRBJ1-1, the V gene TRBV15; 8 bases fit TRBD1. V gave up 1 base and J gave up 1 base; unmatched junction bases: 8. Germline CDR1 LNHNV, CDR2 YYDKDF (reference sequence). CDR3 length equals 17 residues.

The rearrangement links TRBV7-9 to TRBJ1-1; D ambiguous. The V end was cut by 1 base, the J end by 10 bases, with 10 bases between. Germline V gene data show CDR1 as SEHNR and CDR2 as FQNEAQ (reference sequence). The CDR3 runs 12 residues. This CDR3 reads CASSLGADVAFF. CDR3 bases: TGTGCCAGCAGCTTAGGGGCCGACGTAGCTTTCTTT. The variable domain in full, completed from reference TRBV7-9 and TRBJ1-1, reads DTGVSQNPRHKITKRGQNVTFRCDPISEHNRLYWYRQTLGQGPEFLTYFQNEAQLEKSRLLSDRFSAERPKGSFSTLEIQRTEQGDSAMYLCASSLGADVAFFGQGTRLTVV.

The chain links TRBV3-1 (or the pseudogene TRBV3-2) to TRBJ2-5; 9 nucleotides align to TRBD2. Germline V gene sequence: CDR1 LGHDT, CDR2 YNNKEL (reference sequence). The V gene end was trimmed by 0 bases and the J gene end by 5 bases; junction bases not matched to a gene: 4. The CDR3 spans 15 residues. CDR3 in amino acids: CASSQEYSGRETQYF. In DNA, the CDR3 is TGTGCCAGCAGCCAAGAGTACAGCGGGAGGGAGACCCAGTACTTC.

CDR3 DNA: TGTGCCAGCTCACCATCCGGGGGCACAGATACGCAGTATTTT. Translated: CASSPSGGTDTQYF. The V and J genes are TRBV18 and TRBJ2-3; a possible D gene is TRBD2 (5 bases). With 2 bases removed from V and 1 base from J, the gap between germline ends came to 7 bases. Per germline, CDR1 KGHSH and CDR2 LQKENI. The CDR3 is 14 residues long.

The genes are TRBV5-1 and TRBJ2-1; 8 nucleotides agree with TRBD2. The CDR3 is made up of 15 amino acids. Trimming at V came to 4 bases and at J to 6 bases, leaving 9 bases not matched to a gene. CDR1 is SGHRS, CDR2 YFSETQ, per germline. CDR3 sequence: CASSPELAVFNEQFF. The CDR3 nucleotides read TGCGCCAGCAGCCCGGAACTAGCGGTGTTCAATGAGCAGTTCTTC.

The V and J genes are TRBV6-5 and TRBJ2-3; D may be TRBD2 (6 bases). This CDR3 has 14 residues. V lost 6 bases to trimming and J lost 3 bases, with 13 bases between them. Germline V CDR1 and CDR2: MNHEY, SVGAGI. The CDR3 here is CASSYRDLTDTQYF. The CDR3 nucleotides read TGTGCCAGCAGCTACCGGGACTTAACAGATACGCAGTATTTT.

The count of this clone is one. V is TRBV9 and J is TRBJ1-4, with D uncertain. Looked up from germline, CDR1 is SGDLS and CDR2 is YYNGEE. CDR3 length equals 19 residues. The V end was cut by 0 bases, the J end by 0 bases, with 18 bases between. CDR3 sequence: CASSVGGRGSRATNEKLFF. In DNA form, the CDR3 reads TGTGCCAGCAGCGTAGGAGGTCGTGGTTCTCGGGCAACTAATGAAAAACTGTTTTTT.

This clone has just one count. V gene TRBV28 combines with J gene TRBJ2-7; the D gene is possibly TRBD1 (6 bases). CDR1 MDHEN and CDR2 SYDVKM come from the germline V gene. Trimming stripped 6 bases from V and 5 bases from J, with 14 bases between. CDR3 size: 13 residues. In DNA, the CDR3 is TGTGCCAGCAGCCCGACTCCAGGGGACGAGCAGTACTTC. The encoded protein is CASSPTPGDEQYF. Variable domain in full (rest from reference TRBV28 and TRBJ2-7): DVKVTQSSRYLVKRTGEKVFLECVQDMDHENMFWYRQDPGLGLRLIYFSYDVKMKEKGDIPEGYSVSREKKERFSLILESASTNQTSMYLCASSPTPGDEQYFGPGTRLTVT.